The text below deals with one T cell receptor (beta chain). The antigen remains unidentified. The study reverse transcribed the entire isolated RNA, so it sequenced expressed TCRB transcripts. Only in-frame clones appear in the TCRdb table, and some are missing; sequencing was by immunoSEQ multiplex PCR. The data show a few hundred thousand clones, with 24% seen just once and 0.012% held by the top ten. This record comes from a study of beta chain features in type 1 diabetes. Study-level findings and limits: In all four CD4+ subsets, TCRB CDR3 length was significantly, moderately reduced in type 1 diabetes. High-TCR-expressing cells could be over-represented by cDNA sequencing. Among patients, naive, central memory and Treg TCRB repertoires appeared more similar than among healthy donors.

Averaging approximately 0.11 L, one heparinised blood draw was given by each donor. Each of the CD4+ naive, central memory, regulatory and stem cell-like memory populations was sorted via CD45RO/CCR7/CD25/CD127/CD95/CD27. J gave up 2 bases and V 4 bases, and 10 bases lay outside the gene matches. There are 16 residues in the CDR3. Germline CDR1 reads SGHNT; CDR2 reads YYREEE (reference sequence). The sample comprised naive CD4+ T cells from blood. This chain uses TRBV5-4 with TRBJ2-3, with 7 bases identical to TRBD2. This clonotype originated in a young woman with type 1 diabetes. The CDR3 nucleotides read TGTGCCAGCAGCACGGGACTACCGGGAACCACAGATACGCAGTATTTT. It yields the protein CASSTGLPGTTDTQYF.